This T cell receptor (beta chain) is from a study of vaccination and CD4 T cells after COVID-19. The Oncomine TCR Beta short-read assay was what sequenced the DNA obtained from cultured CD4+ T cells. TCRdb processed the PCR reads anew with MiXCR; each CDR3 protein has one entry. The table lists 9,500 to 15,000 distinct CDR3 sequences, roughly 31% of them singletons. The CDR3 is 18 amino acids. Losses at the gene ends were 1 base for V and 2 bases for J; bases not matched to a gene: 6. Germline V lookup: CDR1 MNHNS, CDR2 SASEGT. As concerns this clonotype: What it binds is not known.

Stated treatment: roughly 10-day PBMC culture with coronavirus spike peptide pools or control peptides (ViraFEST assay). The clonotype originates from a human donor who received a COVID-19 vaccine. The sequencing used CD4+ T cells from blood, cultured in vitro, collected before SARS-CoV-2 vaccination. This sequence joins TRBV6-1 and TRBJ2-3, with TRBD2 matching over 13 bases. Written as DNA, the CDR3 is TGTGCCAGCAGTGAAGGGAGGGGACTAGCGGGAAACACAGATACGCAGTATTTT. Amino acid sequence: CASSEGRGLAGNTDTQYF.